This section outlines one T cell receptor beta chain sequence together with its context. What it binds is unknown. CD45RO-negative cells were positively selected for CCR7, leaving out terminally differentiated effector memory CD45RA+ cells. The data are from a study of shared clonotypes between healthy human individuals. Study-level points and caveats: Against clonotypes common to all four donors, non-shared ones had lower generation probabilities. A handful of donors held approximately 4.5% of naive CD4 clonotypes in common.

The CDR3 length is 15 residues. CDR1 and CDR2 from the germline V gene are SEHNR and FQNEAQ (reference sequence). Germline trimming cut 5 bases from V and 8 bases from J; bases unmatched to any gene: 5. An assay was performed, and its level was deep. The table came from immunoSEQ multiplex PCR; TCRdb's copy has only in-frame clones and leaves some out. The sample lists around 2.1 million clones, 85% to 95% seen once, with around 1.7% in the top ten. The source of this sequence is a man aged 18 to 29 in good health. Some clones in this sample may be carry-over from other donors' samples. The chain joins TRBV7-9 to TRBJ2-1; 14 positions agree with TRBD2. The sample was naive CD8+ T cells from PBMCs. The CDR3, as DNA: TGTGCCAGCAGCCCGACTAGCGGGGGGGGCCATGAGCAGTTCTTC. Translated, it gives CASSPTSGGGHEQFF. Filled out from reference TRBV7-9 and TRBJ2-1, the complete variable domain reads DTGVSQNPRHKITKRGQNVTFRCDPISEHNRLYWYRQTLGQGPEFLTYFQNEAQLEKSRLLSDRFSAERPKGSFSTLEIQRTEQGDSAMYLCASSPTSGGGHEQFFGPGTRLTVL.